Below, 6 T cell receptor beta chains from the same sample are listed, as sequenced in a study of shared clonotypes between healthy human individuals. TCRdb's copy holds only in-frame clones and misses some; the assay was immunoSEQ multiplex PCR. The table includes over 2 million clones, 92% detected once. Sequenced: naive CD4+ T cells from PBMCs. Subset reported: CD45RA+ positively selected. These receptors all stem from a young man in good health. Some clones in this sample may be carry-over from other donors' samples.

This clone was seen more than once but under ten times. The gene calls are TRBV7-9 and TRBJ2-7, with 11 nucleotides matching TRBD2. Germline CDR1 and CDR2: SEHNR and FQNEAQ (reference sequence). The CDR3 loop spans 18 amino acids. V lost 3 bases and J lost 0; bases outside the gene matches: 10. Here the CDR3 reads CASSFQPLLAGDSYEQYF. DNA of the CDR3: TGTGCCAGCAGCTTCCAGCCCCTACTAGCGGGGGACTCCTACGAGCAGTACTTC.

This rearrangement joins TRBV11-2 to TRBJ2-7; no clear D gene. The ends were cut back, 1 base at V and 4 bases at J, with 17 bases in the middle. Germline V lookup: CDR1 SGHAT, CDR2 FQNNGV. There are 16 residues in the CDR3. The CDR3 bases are TGTGCCAGCAGCTTAGGTCGGACCCAGTACCTATACGAGCAGTACTTC. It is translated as CASSLGRTQYLYEQYF.

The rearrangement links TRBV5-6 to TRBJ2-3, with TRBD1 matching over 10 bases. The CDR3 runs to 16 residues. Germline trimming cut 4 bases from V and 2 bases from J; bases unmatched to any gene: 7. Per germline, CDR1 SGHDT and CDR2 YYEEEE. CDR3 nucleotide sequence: TGTGCCAGCAGCCACGACAGGGGGCGCCCCACAGATACGCAGTATTTT. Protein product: CASSHDRGRPTDTQYF.

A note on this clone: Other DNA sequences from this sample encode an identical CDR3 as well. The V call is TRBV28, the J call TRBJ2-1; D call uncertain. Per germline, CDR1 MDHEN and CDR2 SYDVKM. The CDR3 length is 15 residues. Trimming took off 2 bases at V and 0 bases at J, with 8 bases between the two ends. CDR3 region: CASSLSRSSYNEQFF. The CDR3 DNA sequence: TGTGCCAGCAGTTTAAGCCGGAGCTCCTACAATGAGCAGTTCTTC.

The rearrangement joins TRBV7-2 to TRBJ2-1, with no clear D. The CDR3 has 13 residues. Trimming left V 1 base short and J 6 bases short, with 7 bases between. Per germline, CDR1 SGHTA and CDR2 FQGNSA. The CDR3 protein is CASSLDGLNEQFF. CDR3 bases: TGTGCCAGCAGCTTAGATGGCCTCAATGAGCAGTTCTTC.

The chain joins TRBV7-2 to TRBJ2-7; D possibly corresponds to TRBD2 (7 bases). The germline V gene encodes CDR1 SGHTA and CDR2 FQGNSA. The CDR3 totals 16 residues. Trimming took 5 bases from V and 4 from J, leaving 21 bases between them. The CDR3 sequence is CASSREGGPLRYEQYF. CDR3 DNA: TGTGCCAGCAGCCGTGAGGGGGGGCCCCTCAGGTACGAGCAGTACTTC.